One and the same sample provided the 32 T cell receptor beta chains below, sequenced in a study of PD-1 blockade in classical Hodgkin lymphoma. The patients all showed relapse after autologous stem cell transplantation, while their brentuximab vedotin exposure varied. The assay was immunoSEQ multiplex PCR, and TCRdb's table has in-frame clones only and misses some. The table shows 20,000 to 25,000 clones, with 68% occurring only once. The specimen comprised peripheral blood mononuclear cells (PBMCs), sampled at baseline. Source of these receptors: a human donor with classical Hodgkin lymphoma.

The chain is built from TRBV6-5 and TRBJ2-5; D is possibly TRBD2 (5 bases). Germline CDR1 MNHEY, CDR2 SVGAGI. The V end was cut by 8 bases, the J end by 1 base, with 11 bases between. The CDR3 has 13 residues. This CDR3 reads CASDYRAQETQYF. The DNA of the CDR3 is TGTGCCAGCGACTACAGAGCCCAAGAGACCCAGTACTTC.

The chain combines TRBV12-5 with TRBJ2-5; 7 bases map to TRBD1. CDR3 length: 15 residues. Trimming took 1 base from V and 7 from J; bases not matched to a gene: 9. The V gene's germline CDR1 is LGHNT and CDR2 FRNRAP. This CDR3 is CASGLGLQGPGTQYF. The CDR3 nucleotides are TGTGCTAGTGGTTTGGGCCTACAGGGGCCGGGGACCCAGTACTTC.

This chain uses TRBV28 with TRBJ2-2; D might be TRBD2 (6 bases). The V gene's germline CDR1 is MDHEN and CDR2 SYDVKM. The V end was cut by 6 bases, the J end by 5 bases, with 16 bases between. This CDR3 is built from 15 residues. The CDR3 loop reads CASRPGRTLTGELFF. The CDR3 DNA reads TGTGCCAGCAGGCCTGGGAGGACATTGACCGGGGAGCTGTTTTTT.

In its sample, this clone was seen a few times. The sample contains more than one DNA sequence encoding this CDR3. This chain uses TRBV19 with TRBJ1-3; D gene ambiguous. CDR3 size: 14 residues. Trimming pared 3 bases from V and 0 bases from J, leaving 6 bases between. CDR1 is LNHDA, CDR2 SQIVND, per germline (reference sequence). CDR3 DNA sequence: TGTGCCAGTAGTATGGGGAGCTCTGGAAACACCATATATTTT. It yields the protein CASSMGSSGNTIYF.

This chain links TRBV19 with TRBJ1-1; D unresolved. The V gene lost 6 bases and the J gene lost 8 bases, with 10 bases spanning the gap. The germline CDR1 and CDR2 sequences are LNHDA and SQIVND (reference sequence). The CDR3 sequence is 11 residues long. DNA for the CDR3: TGTGCCAGTAGATCTTACAAGGAAGCTTTCTTT. This sequence encodes CASRSYKEAFF.

The chain has TRBV18 and TRBJ1-1; the D is unclear. The V gene's germline CDR1 is KGHSH and CDR2 LQKENI. V was clipped by 5 bases and J by 5 bases, with 9 bases between them. This CDR3 spans 12 amino acids. The CDR3 here is CASSSWATEAFF. Written as DNA, the CDR3 is TGTGCCAGCTCATCATGGGCTACTGAAGCTTTCTTT.

As DNA, the CDR3 is TGCGCCAGCAGCTTGGGAGACAGCTTCAATCAGCCCCAGCATTTT. Amino acids: CASSLGDSFNQPQHF. The gene calls are TRBV5-1 and TRBJ1-5; D might be TRBD1 (5 bases). Trimming took off 0 bases at V and 3 bases at J, with 10 bases between the two ends. Germline V gene sequence: CDR1 SGHRS, CDR2 YFSETQ. This CDR3 is 15 amino acids long. The full variable domain, in which reference TRBV5-1 and TRBJ1-5 provide the parts outside the CDR3, is KAGVTQTPRYLIKTRGQQVTLSCSPISGHRSVSWYQQTPGQGLQFLFEYFSETQRNKGNFPGRFSGRQFSNSRSEMNVSTLELGDSALYLCASSLGDSFNQPQHFGDGTRLSIL.

The chain carries TRBV2 and TRBJ1-1, with 7 bases that match TRBD1. Trimming removed 2 bases from V and 5 bases from J; junction bases left unmatched: 8. The CDR3 runs to 15 residues. Germline V gene sequence: CDR1 SNHLY, CDR2 FYNNEI. The CDR3 nucleotides are TGTGCCAGCAGTGAATCGGACAGGCGAGAAACTGAAGCTTTCTTT. This gives the protein CASSESDRRETEAFF.

V gene TRBV6-1 combines with J gene TRBJ2-1; D is uncertain. The CDR3 contains 15 residues. CDR1 MNHNS and CDR2 SASEGT come from the germline V gene. Trimming took 3 bases from V and 10 from J, leaving 19 bases between them. This CDR3 is CASSDSRMWVWEQFF. The CDR3 DNA follows: TGTGCCAGCAGTGACTCAAGGATGTGGGTGTGGGAGCAGTTCTTC.

The chain uses TRBV14 and TRBJ1-1, with D unresolved. The CDR3 has 15 amino acids. Deletions cut 1 base from V and 3 bases from J, with 12 bases between. Germline assignment: CDR1 SGHDN and CDR2 FVKESK. The CDR3 DNA follows: TGTGCCAGCAGCCAAGGGGTCCCCAAGGACACTGAAGCTTTCTTT. Translation: CASSQGVPKDTEAFF.

This rearrangement joins TRBV6-5 to TRBJ1-2; maybe TRBD1 (6 bases). This CDR3 contains 11 residues. Trimming removed 8 bases from V and 7 bases from J, with 11 bases in between. CDR1 MNHEY and CDR2 SVGAGI come from the germline V gene. The CDR3 spells CASRGAGGYTF. CDR3 coding DNA: TGTGCCAGCCGGGGGGCCGGTGGCTACACCTTC.

This chain uses TRBV5-4 with TRBJ2-7; possibly TRBD1 for D (5 bases). The ends were cut back, 0 bases at V and 5 bases at J, with 15 bases in the middle. The CDR3 totals 15 residues. Per germline, CDR1 SGHNT and CDR2 YYREEE (reference sequence). The CDR3 loop reads CASSLAQGKVHEQYF. In nucleotides, the CDR3 is TGTGCCAGCAGCTTGGCGCAGGGAAAGGTCCACGAGCAGTACTTC. The variable domain in full, with the rest retrieved from reference TRBV5-4 and TRBJ2-7, is ETGVTQSPTHLIKTRGQQVTLRCSSQSGHNTVSWYQQALGQGPQFIFQYYREEENGRGNFPPRFSGLQFPNYSSELNVNALELDDSALYLCASSLAQGKVHEQYFGPGTRLTVT.

The CDR3 region is CASSSRGAGMIKNIQYF. CDR3 nucleotides: TGTGCCAGTAGTTCTCGGGGGGCAGGCATGATTAAAAACATTCAGTACTTC. The rearrangement uses TRBV19 and TRBJ2-4, with D perhaps TRBD2 (7 bases). V lost 5 bases, J lost 4 bases, and 21 bases lay in between. CDR1 and CDR2 (germline): LNHDA, SQIVND (reference sequence). The CDR3 is 17 amino acids.

The chain has TRBV7-7 and TRBJ2-3; weak D call: TRBD2 (6 bases). Trimming cost V 5 bases and J 5 bases, with 17 bases left between them. CDR3 length: 15 residues. Germline-derived CDR1 and CDR2 are SSHAT and FNYEAQ (reference sequence). CDR3 in DNA: TGTGCCAGCAGCGCGGGACTGCCCGCGGAAGATACGCAGTATTTT. This codes for CASSAGLPAEDTQYF.

A few counts support this clone. The V and J genes are TRBV28 and TRBJ1-5; D not certain. Germline V gene lookup returns CDR1 MDHEN and CDR2 SYDVKM. CDR3 length: 18 residues. The ends were cut back, 2 bases at V and 0 bases at J, with 17 bases in the middle. The CDR3 region is CASSLAAHLVYSNQPQHF. For the CDR3, the DNA is TGTGCCAGCAGTTTAGCGGCCCACCTGGTTTATAGCAATCAGCCCCAGCATTTT.

The CDR3 nucleotides are TGTGCCAGTAGACGACAGCAAAGCTCTAGCACAGATACGCAGTATTTT. This gives the protein CASRRQQSSSTDTQYF. The J gene is TRBJ2-3, the V gene TRBV19, with D possibly matching TRBD1 (5 bases). This CDR3 spans 16 amino acids. Between the trimmed V and J ends, which lost 6 bases and 0 bases, there was a span of 16 bases. Germline loops: CDR1 LNHDA, CDR2 SQIVND (reference sequence).

CDR3 in amino acids: CASSTWRGETDTQYF. Here the CDR3 DNA reads TGCGCCAGCAGCACGTGGAGGGGGGAGACAGATACGCAGTATTTT. The chain is built from TRBV5-1 and TRBJ2-3, with D perhaps matching TRBD1 or TRBD2 (6 bases each). CDR3 size: 15 residues. V lost 4 bases to trimming and J lost 3 bases, with 15 bases between them. The germline V gene has CDR1 SGHRS and CDR2 YFSETQ.

This clone has only a few counts. The chain links TRBV2 to TRBJ2-2; TRBD1 aligns across 7 bases. CDR3 length: 13 amino acids. Looked up from germline, CDR1 is SNHLY and CDR2 is FYNNEI. V was clipped by 5 bases and J by 4 bases; unmatched bases: 1. The CDR3 spells CASSWDSTGELFF. The CDR3 DNA sequence: TGTGCCAGCAGTTGGGACAGCACCGGGGAGCTGTTTTTT.

V gene TRBV6-5 combines with J gene TRBJ1-2; D is uncertain. Germline V gene data show CDR1 as MNHEY and CDR2 as SVGAGI. V lost 2 bases and J lost 4, with 8 bases in between. The CDR3 loop spans 13 amino acids. CDR3 sequence (DNA): TGTGCCAGCAGTTACGCCAGGATCTATGGCTACACCTTC. This translates into CASSYARIYGYTF.

The gene calls are TRBV4-3 and TRBJ2-3; 8 bases fit TRBD2. The CDR3 consists of 17 residues. Unmatched junction bases numbered 6, after V lost 0 bases and J lost 1 base. In germline, CDR1 is LGHNA, CDR2 YSLEER. CDR3 coding DNA: TGCGCCAGCAGCCAAGACGGGGGGGGCGGCGGCACAGATACGCAGTATTTT. This gives the protein CASSQDGGGGGTDTQYF.

The chain links TRBV9 to TRBJ1-2; 8 nucleotides align to TRBD1. J gave up 0 bases and V 1 base, and 8 bases lay outside the gene matches. This CDR3 is 17 amino acids long. The germline V gene encodes CDR1 SGDLS and CDR2 YYNGEE. The CDR3: CASSVTGTGSPNYGYTF. The CDR3 nucleotides read TGTGCCAGCAGCGTAACCGGGACAGGATCACCTAACTATGGCTACACCTTC.

The V call is TRBV28, the J call TRBJ2-2; D tentatively reads TRBD1 or TRBD2 (6 bases each). With 1 base removed from V and 4 bases from J, the gap between germline ends came to 13 bases. Germline CDR1 MDHEN, CDR2 SYDVKM. This CDR3 spans 16 amino acids. The CDR3 sequence is CASSLYVQGLTGELFF. CDR3 in DNA: TGTGCCAGCAGTTTATACGTACAGGGACTCACCGGGGAGCTGTTTTTT.

The chain links TRBV7-6 to TRBJ2-7; no reliable D call. CDR3 size: 13 residues. Germline CDR1 and CDR2: SGHVS and FNYEAQ. Trimming removed 2 bases at V and 6 bases at J, with 11 bases between. In nucleotides, the CDR3 is TGTGCCAGCAGCTTATATTCAGTGGGCGAGCAGTACTTC. Residues: CASSLYSVGEQYF. Together with reference TRBV7-6 and TRBJ2-7, the CDR3 gives the full variable domain: GAGVSQSPRYKVTKRGQDVALRCDPISGHVSLYWYRQALGQGPEFLTYFNYEAQQDKSGLPNDRFSAERPEGSISTLTIQRTEQRDSAMYRCASSLYSVGEQYFGPGTRLTVT.

The chain couples TRBV20-1 to TRBJ2-7; D uncertain. The CDR3 loop spans 10 amino acids. Trimming shortened V by 5 bases and J by 2 bases, and 4 bases separated the two germline ends. Germline CDR1 reads DFQATT; CDR2 reads SNEGSKA (reference sequence). Written as DNA, the CDR3 is TGCAGTGCTCTAACCTACGAGCAGTACTTC. Amino acid sequence: CSALTYEQYF.

This chain links TRBV28 with TRBJ2-2; the D is unclear. CDR1 MDHEN and CDR2 SYDVKM come from the germline V gene. This CDR3 region has 13 residues. V lost 6 bases, J lost 4 bases, and 9 bases lay in between. In DNA form, the CDR3 reads TGTGCCAGCAGGGACCCTTTCACCGGGGAGCTGTTTTTT. Translated: CASRDPFTGELFF.

The V and J genes are TRBV19 and TRBJ1-2; tentative D call: TRBD1 (5 bases). The CDR3 spans 13 residues. The germline gives CDR1 LNHDA, CDR2 SQIVND (reference sequence). V was cut by 8 bases and J by 0 bases, with 10 bases left in between. The CDR3 nucleotides are TGTGCCAGTTGCACGGGGGCTAACTATGGCTACACCTTC. Translated: CASCTGANYGYTF.

CDR3 amino acids: CASSLGQGPYYGYTF. CDR3 DNA: TGTGCCAGCAGCTTAGGGCAGGGGCCCTACTATGGCTACACCTTC. V gene TRBV7-2 combines with J gene TRBJ1-2; D may be TRBD1 (6 bases). The CDR3 totals 15 residues. Trimming took off 1 base at V and 3 bases at J, with 12 bases between the two ends. Germline V gene lookup returns CDR1 SGHTA and CDR2 FQGNSA.

V and J are TRBV7-8 and TRBJ1-5; D may be TRBD1 (5 bases). Trimming pared 4 bases from V and 1 base from J, leaving 14 bases between. The CDR3 is made up of 16 amino acids. Germline-derived CDR1 and CDR2 are SGHVS and FQNEAQ. CDR3 sequence: CASSSLQGPSNQPQHF. In DNA form, the CDR3 reads TGTGCCAGCAGCTCGTTGCAGGGTCCGAGCAATCAGCCCCAGCATTTT.

The V gene is TRBV27, the J gene TRBJ2-5, with 10 bases lining up with TRBD1. Trimming removed 0 bases from V and 7 bases from J; junction bases left unmatched: 11. Germline V gene sequence: CDR1 MNHEY, CDR2 SMNVEV (reference sequence). The CDR3 totals 17 residues. DNA of the CDR3: TGTGCCAGCAGTTTATCCGCAGTGGGACAGGGGCGCGGGACCCAGTACTTC. Translated: CASSLSAVGQGRGTQYF.

The chain recombines TRBV9 with TRBJ2-1; TRBD1 might be the D (6 bases). The CDR3 covers 16 residues. Germline CDR1 is SGDLS and CDR2 is YYNGEE. V lost 2 bases to trimming and J lost 4 bases, with 16 bases between them. This CDR3 is CASSVGRQVQYNEQFF. CDR3 bases: TGTGCCAGCAGCGTTGGAAGACAGGTCCAGTACAATGAGCAGTTCTTC.

This clone was seen once. This chain links TRBV29-1 with TRBJ2-5; perhaps TRBD2 as D (5 bases). Germline V gene lookup returns CDR1 SQVTM and CDR2 ANQGSEA. The CDR3 totals 12 residues. V was cut by 2 bases and J by 4 bases, with 8 bases left in between. The CDR3 bases are TGCAGCGTTGAAAGGGAGAGAGAGACCCAGTACTTC. The encoded protein is CSVERERETQYF.

This chain's CDR3 is CASSLGGDSYGYTF. Written as DNA, the CDR3 is TGTGCCAGCAGCTTGGGTGGGGATAGCTATGGCTACACCTTC. This chain links TRBV5-6 with TRBJ1-2; D unresolved. Germline CDR1 is SGHDT and CDR2 is YYEEEE. V was trimmed by 0 bases and J by 4 bases, leaving 10 bases between them. CDR3 length: 14 residues.